This TCR beta chain derives from a study of shared clonotypes between healthy human individuals. Notes on this clone: The target antigen is unknown.

The donors, healthy adults who were HIV-negative, had experienced no recent acute infections or vaccinations. Study-level points and caveats: Limitation of the genetic and exposure-history diversity represented came from the few donors. Sorted-subset samples were not fully sequenced, rarefaction indicated.

In the original processing: Filtering differed for immunoSEQ, which gave only junction sequences without quality scores. Assay: immunoSEQ multiplex PCR; the TCRdb copy retains only in-frame clones and omits some. Clone size and V and J calls were adopted from that table, with D and trimming inferred from the DNA. The sample yields roughly 2,500,000 clones, 80% to 95% seen once. V was shortened by 7 bases and J by 4 bases, with 13 bases between the two germline ends. Germline V lookup: CDR1 SQVTM, CDR2 ANQGSEA. The CDR3 loop spans 12 amino acids. Sequenced: naive CD4+ T cells from PBMCs. The subset denotes: CD45RA+ positively selected. The chain recombines TRBV29-1 with TRBJ1-1; D is undetermined. This sequence was found in a man between 18 and 29 years old in good health. Some clones in this sample may be carry-over from other donors' samples. This chain's CDR3 is CSGISAGTEAFF. In DNA, the CDR3 is TGCAGCGGGATTTCTGCGGGCACTGAAGCTTTCTTT.